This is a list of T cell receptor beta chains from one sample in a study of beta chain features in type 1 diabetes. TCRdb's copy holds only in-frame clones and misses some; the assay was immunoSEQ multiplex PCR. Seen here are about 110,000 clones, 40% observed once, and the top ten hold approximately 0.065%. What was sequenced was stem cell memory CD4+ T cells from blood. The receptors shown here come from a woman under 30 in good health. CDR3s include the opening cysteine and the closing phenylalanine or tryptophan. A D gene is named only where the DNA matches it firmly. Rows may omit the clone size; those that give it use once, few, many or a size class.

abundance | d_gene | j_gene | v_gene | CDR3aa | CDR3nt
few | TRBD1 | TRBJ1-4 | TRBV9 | CASSQGGPNEKLFF | TGTGCCAGCAGCCAGGGGGGCCCTAATGAAAAACTGTTTTTT
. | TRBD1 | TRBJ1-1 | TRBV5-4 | CASSFDLWQGANTEAFF | TGTGCCAGCAGCTTTGATCTGTGGCAGGGGGCGAACACTGAAGCTTTCTTT
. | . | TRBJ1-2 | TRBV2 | CASSAGQTYGYTF | TGTGCCAGCAGTGCAGGACAGACCTATGGCTACACCTTC
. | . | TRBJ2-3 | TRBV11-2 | CASSLMRDTDTQYF | TGTGCCAGCAGCTTAATGCGAGACACAGATACGCAGTATTTT
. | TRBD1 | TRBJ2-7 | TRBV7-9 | CASSRPGQGLHEQYF | TGTGCCAGCAGTCGTCCGGGACAGGGCCTCCACGAGCAGTACTTC
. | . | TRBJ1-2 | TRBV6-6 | CASSYGARAVNYGYTF | TGTGCCAGCAGTTACGGGGCTAGGGCAGTTAACTATGGCTACACCTTC
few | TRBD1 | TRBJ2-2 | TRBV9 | CASSAWDRRFLRANTGELFF | TGTGCCAGCAGCGCTTGGGACAGGAGATTTTTACGGGCGAACACCGGGGAGCTGTTTTTT
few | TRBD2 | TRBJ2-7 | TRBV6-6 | CASWDSGRVRQYF | TGTGCCAGCTGGGATAGCGGGAGGGTTCGGCAGTACTTC
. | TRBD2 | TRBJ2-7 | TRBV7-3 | CASSDSLADVYEQYF | TGTGCCAGCAGCGACAGTCTAGCGGATGTTTACGAGCAGTACTTC
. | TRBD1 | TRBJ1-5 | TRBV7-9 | CASSLGTGPNQPQHF | TGTGCCAGCAGCTTGGGGACAGGGCCTAATCAGCCCCAGCATTTT
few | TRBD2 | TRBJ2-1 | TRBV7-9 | CASSLGGLAGENEQFF | TGTGCCAGCAGCTTAGGAGGCCTAGCGGGAGAAAATGAGCAGTTCTTC
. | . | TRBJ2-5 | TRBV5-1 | CASSLAGGTQYF | TGCGCCAGCAGCTTGGCCGGAGGGACCCAGTACTTC
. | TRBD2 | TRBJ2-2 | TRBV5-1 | CASSLEASGGAGELFF | TGCGCCAGCAGCTTGGAGGCTAGCGGTGGGGCCGGGGAGCTGTTTTTT
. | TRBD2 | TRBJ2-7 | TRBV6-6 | CASSKTSGAYEQYF | TGTGCCAGCAGTAAGACTAGCGGGGCCTACGAGCAGTACTTC
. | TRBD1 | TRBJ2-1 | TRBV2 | CASSSLGQGKDKFF | TGTGCCAGCAGTTCGCTTGGACAGGGAAAGGACAAGTTCTTC
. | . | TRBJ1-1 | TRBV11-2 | CASSYRDFHTEAFF | TGTGCCAGCAGCTACAGGGATTTTCACACTGAAGCTTTTTTT
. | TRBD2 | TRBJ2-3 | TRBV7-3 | CASSLMGLAADTQYF | TGTGCCAGCAGCTTAATGGGACTAGCAGCAGATACGCAGTATTTT
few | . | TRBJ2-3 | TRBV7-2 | CASSEGGPTDTQYF | TGTGCCAGCAGCGAGGGTGGACCGACAGATACGCAGTATTTT
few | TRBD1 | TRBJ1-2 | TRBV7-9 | CASSWDSYGYTF | TGTGCCAGCAGCTGGGACAGCTATGGCTACACCTTC
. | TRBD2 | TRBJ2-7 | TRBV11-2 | CASSRFGTSGISPHEQYF | TGTGCCAGCAGCCGATTTGGGACTAGCGGGATTTCCCCTCACGAGCAGTACTTC